This TCR beta chain was found in a study of response to subunit inactivated influenza vaccine. This clonotype has ten or more counts. Its antigen is undetermined. TCRdb independently ran MiXCR on the RT-PCR reads; one entry per CDR3 protein. This table holds under 750,000 distinct CDR3 sequences, approximately 12% found once. General study findings and limits: Every seasonal influenza vaccination brings in few new T cells, the authors suggested.

CDR1 is MRHNA, CDR2 SNTAGT, per germline. CDR3 length: 13 residues. V lost 3 bases and J lost 5, with 5 bases in between. This TCR came from a man in his forties or fifties who received an inactivated influenza vaccine. Here the sequenced sample was PBMCs from blood, taken on the day of vaccination. The chain carries TRBV6-4 and TRBJ1-6, with D unclear. The CDR3 DNA follows: TGTGCCAGCAGTGAAGTGGATAATTCACCCCTCCACTTT. It yields the protein CASSEVDNSPLHF.